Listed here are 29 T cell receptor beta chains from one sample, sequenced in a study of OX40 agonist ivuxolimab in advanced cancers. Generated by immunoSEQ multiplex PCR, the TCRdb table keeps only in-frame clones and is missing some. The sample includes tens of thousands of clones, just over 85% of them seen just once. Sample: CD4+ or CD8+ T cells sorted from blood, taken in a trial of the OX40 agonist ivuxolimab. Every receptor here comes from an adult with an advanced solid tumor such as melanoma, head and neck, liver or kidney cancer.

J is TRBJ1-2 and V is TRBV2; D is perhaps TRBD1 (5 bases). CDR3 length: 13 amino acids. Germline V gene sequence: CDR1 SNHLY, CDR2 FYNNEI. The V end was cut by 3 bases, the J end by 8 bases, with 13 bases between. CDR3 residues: CASSDEGAQGYTF. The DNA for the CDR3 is TGTGCCAGCAGTGATGAAGGGGCGCAGGGCTACACCTTC.

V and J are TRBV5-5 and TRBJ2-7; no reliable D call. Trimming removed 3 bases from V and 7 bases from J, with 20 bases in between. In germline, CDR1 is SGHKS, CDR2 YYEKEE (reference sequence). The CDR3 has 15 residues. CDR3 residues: CASSSQVQSYWEQYF. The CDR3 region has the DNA TGTGCCAGCAGCTCCCAGGTCCAATCTTACTGGGAGCAGTACTTC.

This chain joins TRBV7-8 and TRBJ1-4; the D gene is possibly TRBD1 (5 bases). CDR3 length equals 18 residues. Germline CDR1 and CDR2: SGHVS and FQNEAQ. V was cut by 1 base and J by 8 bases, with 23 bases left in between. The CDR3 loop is CASSLGSLSGPGNEKLFF. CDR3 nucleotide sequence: TGTGCCAGCAGCTTAGGGTCGCTATCTGGCCCAGGGAACGAAAAACTGTTTTTT.

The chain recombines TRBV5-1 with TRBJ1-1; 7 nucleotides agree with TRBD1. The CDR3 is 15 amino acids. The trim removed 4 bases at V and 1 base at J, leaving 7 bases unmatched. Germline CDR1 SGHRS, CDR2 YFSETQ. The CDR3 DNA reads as TGCGCCAGCAGCCTGACAGGGTCTCCGAACACTGAAGCTTTCTTT. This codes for CASSLTGSPNTEAFF.

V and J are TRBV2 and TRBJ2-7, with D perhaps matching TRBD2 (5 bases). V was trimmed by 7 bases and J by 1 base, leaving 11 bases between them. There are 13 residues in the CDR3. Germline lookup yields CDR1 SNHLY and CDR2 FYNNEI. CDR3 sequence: CASTGGQSYEQYF. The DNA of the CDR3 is TGTGCCAGCACTGGCGGGCAATCCTACGAGCAGTACTTC.

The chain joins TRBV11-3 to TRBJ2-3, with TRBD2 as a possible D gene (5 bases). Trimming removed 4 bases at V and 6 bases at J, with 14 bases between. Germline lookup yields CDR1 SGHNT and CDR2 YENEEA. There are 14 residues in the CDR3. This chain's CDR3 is CASSWRQVGDTQYF. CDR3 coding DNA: TGTGCCAGCAGCTGGAGGCAGGTGGGGGATACGCAGTATTTT.

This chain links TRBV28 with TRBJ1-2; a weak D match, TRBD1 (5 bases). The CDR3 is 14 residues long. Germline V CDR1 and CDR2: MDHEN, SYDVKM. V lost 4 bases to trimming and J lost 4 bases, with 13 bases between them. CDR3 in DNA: TGTGCCAGCAGTTGGTTTGGGGGTAGCTATGGCTACACCTTC. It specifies CASSWFGGSYGYTF.

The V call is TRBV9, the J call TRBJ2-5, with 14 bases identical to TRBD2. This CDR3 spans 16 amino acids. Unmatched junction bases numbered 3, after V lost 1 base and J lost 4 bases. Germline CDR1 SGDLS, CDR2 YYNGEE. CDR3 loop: CASSVQGLAGVETQYF. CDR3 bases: TGTGCCAGCAGCGTACAGGGACTAGCGGGGGTAGAGACCCAGTACTTC.

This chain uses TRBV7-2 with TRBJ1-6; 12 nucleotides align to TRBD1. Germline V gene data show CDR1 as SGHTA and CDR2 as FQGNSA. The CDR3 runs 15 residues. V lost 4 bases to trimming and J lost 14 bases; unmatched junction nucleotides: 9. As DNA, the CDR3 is TGTGCCAGCAGCTCTAGGGGGACAGGGGGCTCCTCCCTCCACTTT. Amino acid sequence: CASSSRGTGGSSLHF.

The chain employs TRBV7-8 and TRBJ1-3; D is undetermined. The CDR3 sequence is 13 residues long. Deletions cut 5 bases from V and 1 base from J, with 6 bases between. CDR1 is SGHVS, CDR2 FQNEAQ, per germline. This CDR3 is CASSPNSGNTIYF. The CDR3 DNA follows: TGTGCCAGCAGCCCTAATTCTGGAAACACCATATATTTT.

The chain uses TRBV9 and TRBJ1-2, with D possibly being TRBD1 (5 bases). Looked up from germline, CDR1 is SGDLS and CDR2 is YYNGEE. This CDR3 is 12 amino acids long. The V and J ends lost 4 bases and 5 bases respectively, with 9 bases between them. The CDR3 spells CASSSSGYGYTF. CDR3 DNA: TGTGCCAGCAGCTCGTCAGGGTATGGCTACACCTTC.

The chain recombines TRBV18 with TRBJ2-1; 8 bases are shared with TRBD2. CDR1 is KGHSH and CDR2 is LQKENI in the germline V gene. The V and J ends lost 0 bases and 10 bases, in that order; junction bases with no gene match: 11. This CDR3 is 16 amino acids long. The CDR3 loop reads CASSPPDGRAGREQFF. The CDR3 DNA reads TGTGCCAGCTCACCACCTGACGGGAGGGCCGGTCGGGAGCAGTTCTTC.

The CDR3 DNA is TGTGCCACCAGCAGTTTCTACGAGCAGTACTTC. Translating it yields CATSSFYEQYF. This chain links TRBV15 with TRBJ2-7; the D is unclear. V shed 3 bases and J shed 3 bases, with 3 bases lying between them. Per the germline V gene, CDR1 is LNHNV and CDR2 is YYDKDF (reference sequence). This CDR3 has 11 residues. The full variable domain, with the rest looked up from reference TRBV15 and TRBJ2-7, is DAMVIQNPRYQVTQFGKPVTLSCSQTLNHNVMYWYQQKSSQAPKLLFHYYDKDFNNEADTPDNFQSRRPNTSFCFLDIRSPGLGDTAMYLCATSSFYEQYFGPGTRLTVT.

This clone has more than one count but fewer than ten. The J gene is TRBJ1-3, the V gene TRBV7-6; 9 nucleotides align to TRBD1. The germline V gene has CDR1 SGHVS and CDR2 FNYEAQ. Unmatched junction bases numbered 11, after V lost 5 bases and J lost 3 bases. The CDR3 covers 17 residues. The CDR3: CASSPRSDRGSGNTIYF. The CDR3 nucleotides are TGTGCCAGCAGCCCTAGGTCGGACAGGGGAAGTGGAAACACCATATATTTT.

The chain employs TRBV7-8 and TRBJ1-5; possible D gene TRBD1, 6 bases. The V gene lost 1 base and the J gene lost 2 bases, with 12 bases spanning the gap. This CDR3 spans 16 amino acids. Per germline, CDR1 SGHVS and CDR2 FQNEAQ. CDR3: CASSLEQGIGNQPQHF. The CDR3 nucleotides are TGTGCCAGCAGCTTAGAGCAGGGGATCGGCAATCAGCCCCAGCATTTT. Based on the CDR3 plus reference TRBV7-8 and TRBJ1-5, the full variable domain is GAGVSQSPRYKVAKRGQDVALRCDPISGHVSLFWYQQALGQGPEFLTYFQNEAQLDKSGLPSDRFFAERPEGSVSTLKIQRTQQEDSAVYLCASSLEQGIGNQPQHFGDGTRLSIL.

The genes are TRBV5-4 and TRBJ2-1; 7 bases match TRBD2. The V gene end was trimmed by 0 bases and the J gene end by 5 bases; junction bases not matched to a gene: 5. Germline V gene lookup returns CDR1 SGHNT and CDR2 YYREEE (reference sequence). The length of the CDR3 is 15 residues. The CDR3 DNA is TGTGCCAGCAGCTTGGTCGGCGGGAGTCACAATGAGCAGTTCTTC. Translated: CASSLVGGSHNEQFF.

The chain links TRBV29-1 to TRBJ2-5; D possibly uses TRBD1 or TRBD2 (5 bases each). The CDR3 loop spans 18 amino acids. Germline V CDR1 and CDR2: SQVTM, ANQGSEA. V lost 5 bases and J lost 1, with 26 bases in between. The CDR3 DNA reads TGCAGCGTTCGGTGGGGGTCGGTATATGGGGTCTTCCAAGAGACCCAGTACTTC. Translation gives CSVRWGSVYGVFQETQYF.

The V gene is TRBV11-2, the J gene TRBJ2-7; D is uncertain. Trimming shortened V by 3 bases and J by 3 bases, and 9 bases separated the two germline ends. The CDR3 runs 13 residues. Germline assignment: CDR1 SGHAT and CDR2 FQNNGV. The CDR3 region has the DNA TGTGCCAGCAGCTTCCCCGGAGACTACGAGCAGTACTTC. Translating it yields CASSFPGDYEQYF.

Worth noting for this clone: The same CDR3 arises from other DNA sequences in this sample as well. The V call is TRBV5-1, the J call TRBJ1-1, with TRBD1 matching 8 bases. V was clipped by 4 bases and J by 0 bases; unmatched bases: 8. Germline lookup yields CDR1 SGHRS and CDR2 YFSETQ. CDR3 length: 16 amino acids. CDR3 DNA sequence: TGCGCCAGCAGCCTAGGACAGGGAGGTCTGAACACTGAAGCTTTCTTT. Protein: CASSLGQGGLNTEAFF.

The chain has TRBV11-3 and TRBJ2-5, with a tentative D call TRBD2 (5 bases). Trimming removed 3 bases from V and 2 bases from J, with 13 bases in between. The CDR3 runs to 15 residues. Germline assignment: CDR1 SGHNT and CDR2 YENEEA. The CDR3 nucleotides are TGTGCCAGCAGCTTGAACGGGGTGGGACAAGAGACCCAGTACTTC. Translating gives CASSLNGVGQETQYF.

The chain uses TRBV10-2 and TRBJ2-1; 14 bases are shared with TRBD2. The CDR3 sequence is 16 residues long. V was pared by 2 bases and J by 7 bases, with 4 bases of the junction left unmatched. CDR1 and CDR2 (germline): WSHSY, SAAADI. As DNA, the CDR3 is TGCGCCAGCAGTGAGGCAGGGACTAGCGGGAGTAATGAGCAGTTCTTC. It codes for CASSEAGTSGSNEQFF.

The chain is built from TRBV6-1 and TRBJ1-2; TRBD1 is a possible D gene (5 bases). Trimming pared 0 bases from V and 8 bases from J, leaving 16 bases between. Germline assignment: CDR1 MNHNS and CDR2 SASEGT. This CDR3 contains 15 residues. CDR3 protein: CASSEAAGGNRGYTF. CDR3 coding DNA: TGTGCCAGCAGTGAAGCGGCGGGCGGGAACAGGGGCTACACCTTC.

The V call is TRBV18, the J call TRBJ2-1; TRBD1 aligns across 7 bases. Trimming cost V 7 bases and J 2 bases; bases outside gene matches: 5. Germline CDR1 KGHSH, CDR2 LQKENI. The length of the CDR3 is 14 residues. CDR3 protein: CASFRDSPYNEQFF. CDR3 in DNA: TGTGCCAGCTTCCGGGACAGCCCCTACAATGAGCAGTTCTTC.

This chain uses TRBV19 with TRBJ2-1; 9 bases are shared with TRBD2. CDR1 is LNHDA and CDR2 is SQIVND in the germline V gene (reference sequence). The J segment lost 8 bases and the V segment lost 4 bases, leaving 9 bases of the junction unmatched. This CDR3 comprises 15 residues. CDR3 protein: CASSRGAGGFDEQFF. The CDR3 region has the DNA TGTGCCAGTAGTAGAGGAGCGGGGGGATTCGATGAGCAGTTCTTC.

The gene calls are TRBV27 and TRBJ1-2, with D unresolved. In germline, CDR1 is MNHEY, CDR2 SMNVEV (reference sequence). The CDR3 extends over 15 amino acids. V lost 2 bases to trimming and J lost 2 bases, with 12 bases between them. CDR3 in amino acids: CASSLRPGGNYGYTF. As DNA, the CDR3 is TGTGCCAGCAGTTTAAGGCCAGGTGGGAACTATGGCTACACCTTC.

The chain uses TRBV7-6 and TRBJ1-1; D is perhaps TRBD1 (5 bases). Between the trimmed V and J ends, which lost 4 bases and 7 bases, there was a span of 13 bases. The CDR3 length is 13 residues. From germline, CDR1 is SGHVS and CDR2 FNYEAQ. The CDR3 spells CASSSSDSSEAFF. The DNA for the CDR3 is TGTGCCAGCAGCTCTAGCGACAGTAGTGAAGCTTTCTTT.

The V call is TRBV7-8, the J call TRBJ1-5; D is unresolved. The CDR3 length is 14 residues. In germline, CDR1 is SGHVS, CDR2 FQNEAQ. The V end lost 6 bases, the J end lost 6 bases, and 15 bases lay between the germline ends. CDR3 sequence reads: CASSPGGGIQPQHF. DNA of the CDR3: TGTGCCAGCAGTCCGGGAGGAGGGATTCAGCCCCAGCATTTT.

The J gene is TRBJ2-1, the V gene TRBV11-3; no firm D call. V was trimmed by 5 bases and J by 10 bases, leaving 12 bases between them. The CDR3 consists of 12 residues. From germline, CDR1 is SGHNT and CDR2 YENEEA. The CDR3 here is CASSTEIGEQFF. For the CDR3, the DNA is TGTGCCAGCAGCACGGAGATCGGGGAGCAGTTCTTC.

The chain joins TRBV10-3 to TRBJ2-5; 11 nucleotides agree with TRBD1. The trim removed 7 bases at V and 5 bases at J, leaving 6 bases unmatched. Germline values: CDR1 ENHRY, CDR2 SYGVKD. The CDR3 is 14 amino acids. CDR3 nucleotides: TGTGCCATCATGGGGACAGGGGGTGTTGAGACCCAGTACTTC. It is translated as CAIMGTGGVETQYF.